A single T cell receptor beta chain is shown here with its context. This clone was counted only a few times. The clone's antigen remains unknown. Within one base of it there is no much larger clone, and no base qualities were kept. The source of the sample is a study of beta chain features in type 1 diabetes (dated by TCRdb to 2016 to 2018). At the level of the whole study: No differences in mean age, gender distribution, total cell number or subset yield were found between patients and healthy donors. In the study, TCRB repertoires of sorted circulating CD4+ T cell subsets from recently diagnosed type 1 diabetes patients were compared with those of matched healthy donors. Naive and central memory subsets were obtained from all 30 or so donors, but regulatory and stem cell-like memory subsets were isolated from only 8 patients and roughly eight healthy donors. A total of about 100 million sorted cells were examined across all samples, and RNA yield correlated strongly with the number of cells per subset.

What the work shows at the level of the full study, not this receptor alone: PCR might favor shorter templates, but patient and control samples were amplified and corrected together, so any skew would affect both groups equally. Naive, central memory and regulatory TCRB repertoires appeared more similar among patients than among healthy donors. Because cDNA was sequenced instead of genomic DNA, highly expressing activated cells could be over-represented, though the groups showed no difference in activation or CD3 levels. HLA sub-analyses involved small numbers of individuals, so any influence of HLA type on TCRB rearrangement remained unresolved. Patients with type 1 diabetes made fewer insertions and deleted more nucleotides at VDJ recombination sites, implying thymic rearrangement abnormalities. Type 1 diabetes patients showed a moderate but significant shortening of TCRB CDR3 length in all four CD4+ subsets.

CDR1 SNHLY and CDR2 FYNNEI are derived from the germline V gene. The CDR3 measures 15 amino acids from cysteine to phenylalanine. Only the CDR3 DNA is retained, 45 bases long and in frame from the first base. V lost 6 bases and J lost 5 bases, and the count of bases not matched to a germline gene is 10. All of the isolated RNA was reverse transcribed with the High Capacity cDNA Reverse Transcription Kit, so expressed TCRB transcripts were sequenced. Deep immunoSEQ sequencing was performed on naive, central memory and regulatory T cell samples, with an average of roughly 4 million total reads per sample. After sorted cells were lysed in RLT buffer, RNA was extracted with DNase-treated RNeasy Micro or Mini kits, with the choice depending on cell number. To prevent cross-contamination, every cell subset was processed on its own, while patient and healthy donor samples were processed together. The immunoSEQ multiplex PCR was used to amplify TCRB sequences from cDNA, yielding 87-bp fragments that span the CDR3 region. Sequencing of the amplicons was performed on the Illumina HiSeq platform. For the original study's pipeline: Synthetic template baselines were used to correct PCR bias computationally, reads within Hamming distance 2 were collapsed together, and singletons that could not be merged were discarded. Reads were aligned to IMGT to assign V, D and J genes, CDR3 length, and insertions or deletions at six rearrangement sites. Clonotype counts were normalized to sorted cell number within each subset before computing true diversity and Gini coefficients with the tcR R package. Repertoire sharing was quantified using the overlap coefficient calculated on TCRB nucleotide sequences. Imported from immuneACCESS, the table was reduced by TCRdb to in-frame sequences with V and J called. These copies leave out some clones; in studies compared against another copy, an unresolved V gene accounts for under half, and the cause of the remainder is not known. That table furnishes V, J and clone size, whereas the DNA furnished D and trimming. This sample lists 150,000 or so clones; 9% to 10% were detected once. Approximately 2.2% of the sample comes from the top ten.

Each donor gave one peripheral blood draw, roughly 0.12 L on average, collected into heparinised tubes. Naive, central memory, regulatory and stem cell-like memory CD4+ T cells were sorted on a BD FACSAria II using a panel including CD45RO, CCR7, CD25, CD127, CD95 and CD27. A purity above 95% was achieved for all sorted populations. PBMCs were isolated immediately by Lymphoprep density gradient centrifugation and stained directly without culture. So that batch effects would be minimized, each experiment stained and sorted samples in pairs, pairing one healthy donor with one patient. The sequence derives from a woman between 18 and 30 years old in good health. The specimen sequenced was central memory CD4+ T cells from blood. This receptor chain uses TRBV2 and TRBJ1-5; 7 central nucleotides agree with TRBD1. This receptor carries the CDR3 CASRPGTEGYQPQHF. The bases read TGTGCCAGCAGACCCGGGACAGAGGGGTATCAGCCCCAGCATTTT.